This TCR beta chain was profiled in a study of blood T cell repertoires in COVID-19. In the study overall: Whether acute or convalescent, the COVID-19 samples came from the United States, Italy and Spain. T cells, B-cell-depleted T cells, or PBMCs supplied cDNA or gDNA.

This clone occurred a few times. Germline lookup yields CDR1 SGHAT and CDR2 FQNNGV. With V trimmed by 1 base and J by 2 bases, 7 bases remained unmatched. The CDR3 has 16 residues. In the study's own analysis: Reference gene primer amplification gave nucleated cell count estimates. TCRdb's copy holds only in-frame clones and misses some; the assay was immunoSEQ multiplex PCR. Clone size and V and J calls were adopted from that table, with D and trimming inferred from the DNA. In the table there are around 150,000 clones, 80% to 90% of which are singletons. This sequence joins TRBV11-2 and TRBJ2-7, with 8 bases aligning to TRBD1. The sequence was obtained from a man aged 55 to 70 with acute or convalescent COVID-19. The material sequenced was peripheral blood. The CDR3 DNA follows: TGTGCCAGCAGCTTAGGGGGCGCAGGGGGCGCCTACGAGCAGTACTTC. Translation gives CASSLGGAGGAYEQYF.